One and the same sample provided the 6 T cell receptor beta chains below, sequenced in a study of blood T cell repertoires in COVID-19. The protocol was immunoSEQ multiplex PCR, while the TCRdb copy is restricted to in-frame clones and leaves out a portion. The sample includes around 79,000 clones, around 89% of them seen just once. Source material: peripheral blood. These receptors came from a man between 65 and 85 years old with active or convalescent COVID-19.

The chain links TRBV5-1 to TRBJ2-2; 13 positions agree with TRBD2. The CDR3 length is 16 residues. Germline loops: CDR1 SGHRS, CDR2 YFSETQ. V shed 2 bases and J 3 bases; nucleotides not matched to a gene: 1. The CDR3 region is CASSFGTSGDTGELFF. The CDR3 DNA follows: TGCGCCAGCAGCTTCGGGACTAGCGGGGACACCGGGGAGCTGTTTTTT.

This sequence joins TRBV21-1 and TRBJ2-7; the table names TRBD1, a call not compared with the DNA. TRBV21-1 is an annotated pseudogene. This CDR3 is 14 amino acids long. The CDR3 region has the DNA TGTGCCAGCCCCCGACAGGGTAGAAACTACGAGCAGTACTTC. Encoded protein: CASPRQGRNYEQYF.

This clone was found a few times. CDR3 DNA: TGTGCCAGCAGCTTACCCGGGACAGGGGCCTACGAGCAGTACTTC. Amino acids: CASSLPGTGAYEQYF. The rearrangement uses TRBV7-9 and TRBJ2-7; 10 bases are shared with TRBD1. The CDR3 extends over 15 amino acids. The V and J ends lost 2 bases and 2 bases, in that order; junction bases with no gene match: 3. The germline gives CDR1 SEHNR, CDR2 FQNEAQ (reference sequence).

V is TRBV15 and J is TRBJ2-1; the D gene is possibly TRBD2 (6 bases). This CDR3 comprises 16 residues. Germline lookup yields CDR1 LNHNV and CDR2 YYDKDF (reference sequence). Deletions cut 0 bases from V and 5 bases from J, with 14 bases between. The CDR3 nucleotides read TGTGCCACCAGCAGAGATAGGCTAGCGCTGAACAATGAGCAGTTCTTC. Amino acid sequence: CATSRDRLALNNEQFF. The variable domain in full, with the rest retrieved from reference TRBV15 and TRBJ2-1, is DAMVIQNPRYQVTQFGKPVTLSCSQTLNHNVMYWYQQKSSQAPKLLFHYYDKDFNNEADTPDNFQSRRPNTSFCFLDIRSPGLGDTAMYLCATSRDRLALNNEQFFGPGTRLTVL.

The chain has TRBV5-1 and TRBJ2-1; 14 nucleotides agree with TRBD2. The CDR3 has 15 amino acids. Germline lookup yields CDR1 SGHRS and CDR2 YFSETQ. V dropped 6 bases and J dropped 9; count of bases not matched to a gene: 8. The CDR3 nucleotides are TGCGCCAGCAACACCGGGACTAGCGGGAGCGGTGAGCAGTTCTTC. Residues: CASNTGTSGSGEQFF.

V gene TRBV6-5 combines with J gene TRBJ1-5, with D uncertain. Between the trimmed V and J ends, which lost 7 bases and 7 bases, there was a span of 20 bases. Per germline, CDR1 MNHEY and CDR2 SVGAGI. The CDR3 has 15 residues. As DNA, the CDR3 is TGTGCCAGCACCGACCAGTCCGGGGTTGGGCAGCCCCAGCATTTT. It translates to CASTDQSGVGQPQHF.